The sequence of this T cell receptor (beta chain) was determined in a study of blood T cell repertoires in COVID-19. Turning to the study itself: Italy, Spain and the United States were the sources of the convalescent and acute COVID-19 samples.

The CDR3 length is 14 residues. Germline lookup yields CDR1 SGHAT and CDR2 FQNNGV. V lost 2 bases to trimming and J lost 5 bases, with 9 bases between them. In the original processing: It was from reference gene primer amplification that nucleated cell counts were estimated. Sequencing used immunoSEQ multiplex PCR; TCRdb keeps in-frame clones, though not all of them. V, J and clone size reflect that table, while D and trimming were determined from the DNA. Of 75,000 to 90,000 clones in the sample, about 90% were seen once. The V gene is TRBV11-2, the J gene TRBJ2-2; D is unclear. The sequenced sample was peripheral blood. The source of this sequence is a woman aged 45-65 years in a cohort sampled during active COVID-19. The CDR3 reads CASSLTDKTGELFF. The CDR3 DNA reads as TGTGCCAGCAGCTTAACCGACAAGACCGGGGAGCTGTTTTTT.